This entry describes one T cell receptor beta chain. Given a much more abundant clone one base away, this may be a read error. The entry originates in a study of T cells in Graves' hyperthyroidism and ophthalmopathy. V was clipped by 0 bases and J by 2 bases, with 5 bases between them. Germline loops: CDR1 KGHSH, CDR2 LQKENI. This CDR3 comprises 14 residues. Amplification of TCR beta CDR3 regions used RNA as the template. In the first-round RT-PCR of the TCR CDR3, the HTBI primer set was used. MiXCR, run by TCRdb on the multiplex PCR reads, gives a single entry per CDR3 protein. The table has around 380,000 distinct CDR3 sequences, approximately 15% seen once.

Sequencing was performed on blood. This chain links TRBV18 with TRBJ2-1; unclear D gene. This TCR was sampled from a man aged 25-45 years with Graves' hyperthyroidism that later progressed to Graves' ophthalmopathy. Here the CDR3 reads CASSPPFPYNEQFF. In DNA, the CDR3 is TGTGCCAGCTCACCACCGTTTCCCTACAATGAGCAGTTCTTC.